Listed below are T cell receptor beta chains from one sample, sequenced in a study of beta chain features in type 1 diabetes. Measured with immunoSEQ multiplex PCR; TCRdb has only the in-frame clones, and not every one. The sample has around 340,000 clones, about a tenth seen once. Sequencing was carried out using central memory CD4+ T cells from blood. The receptors derive from a man aged 25-40 years with type 1 diabetes. Each CDR3 is given with its conserved first and last residue. The order of the fields is clone size, J gene, V gene, D gene, CDR3 protein, CDR3 DNA. The D gene is left open where the match is weak. Not all rows give a size; the values are once, few, many and, for expanded clones, a class.

clone size: few
J gene: TRBJ2-3
V gene: TRBV7-2
D gene: TRBD2
CDR3 protein: CASSLSYVGGADTQYF
CDR3 DNA: TGTGCCAGCAGCTTATCTTATGTCGGGGGGGCAGATACGCAGTATTTT

clone size: few
J gene: TRBJ2-5
V gene: TRBV7-9
D gene: -
CDR3 protein: CASSLMGSDQETQYF
CDR3 DNA: TGTGCCAGCAGTCTCATGGGTAGCGACCAAGAGACCCAGTACTTC

clone size: few
J gene: TRBJ2-1
V gene: TRBV4-3
D gene: TRBD2
CDR3 protein: CASSHLTSGGFNEQFF
CDR3 DNA: TGCGCCAGCAGCCACCTCACTAGCGGGGGTTTCAATGAGCAGTTCTTC

clone size: -
J gene: TRBJ1-2
V gene: TRBV19
D gene: -
CDR3 protein: CASSIDSNNYGYTF
CDR3 DNA: TGTGCCAGTAGTATAGACAGCAATAACTATGGCTACACCTTC

clone size: -
J gene: TRBJ1-1
V gene: TRBV6-5
D gene: -
CDR3 protein: CASSAPRSGAFF
CDR3 DNA: TGTGCCAGCAGTGCCCCAAGGTCGGGAGCTTTCTTT

clone size: few
J gene: TRBJ1-3
V gene: TRBV7-2
D gene: -
CDR3 protein: CASSLLTAGNTIYF
CDR3 DNA: TGTGCCAGCAGCTTATTGACGGCTGGAAACACCATATATTTT

clone size: many
J gene: TRBJ1-1
V gene: TRBV20-1
D gene: -
CDR3 protein: CSASRADTAFF
CDR3 DNA: TGCAGTGCTAGCCGGGCAGATACAGCTTTCTTT

clone size: -
J gene: TRBJ2-2
V gene: TRBV5-1
D gene: TRBD1
CDR3 protein: CASSPWTGPTGELFF
CDR3 DNA: TGCGCCAGCAGCCCCTGGACAGGGCCCACCGGGGAGCTGTTTTTT

clone size: few
J gene: TRBJ2-3
V gene: TRBV29-1
D gene: TRBD1
CDR3 protein: CSVSDRGIDTQYF
CDR3 DNA: TGCAGCGTTTCTGACAGGGGGATAGATACGCAGTATTTT

clone size: many
J gene: TRBJ2-7
V gene: TRBV2
D gene: -
CDR3 protein: CASSWTETYEQYF
CDR3 DNA: TGTGCCAGCAGTTGGACAGAGACCTACGAGCAGTACTTC

clone size: -
J gene: TRBJ1-2
V gene: TRBV7-9
D gene: TRBD1
CDR3 protein: CASSLPPGQGTHGYTF
CDR3 DNA: TGTGCCAGCAGCCTACCACCGGGACAGGGAACACATGGCTACACCTTC

clone size: -
J gene: TRBJ1-3
V gene: TRBV4-3
D gene: -
CDR3 protein: CASSQDHSGRNTIYF
CDR3 DNA: TGCGCCAGCAGCCAAGACCACTCTGGACGGAACACCATATATTTT

clone size: -
J gene: TRBJ2-3
V gene: TRBV6-1
D gene: -
CDR3 protein: CASSRLGTDTQYF
CDR3 DNA: TGTGCCAGCAGCCGCCTTGGGACAGATACGCAGTATTTT

clone size: -
J gene: TRBJ2-1
V gene: TRBV2
D gene: TRBD1
CDR3 protein: CASTKTGGRNNEQFF
CDR3 DNA: TGTGCCAGCACAAAGACAGGGGGAAGAAACAATGAGCAGTTCTTC

clone size: few
J gene: TRBJ2-7
V gene: TRBV7-6
D gene: TRBD1
CDR3 protein: CASSPPRGTGSYEQYF
CDR3 DNA: TGTGCCAGCAGCCCCCCAAGGGGGACAGGCTCCTACGAGCAGTACTTC

clone size: -
J gene: TRBJ2-7
V gene: TRBV6-1
D gene: -
CDR3 protein: CASGVPHRISEQYF
CDR3 DNA: TGTGCCAGCGGAGTGCCCCACCGGATCTCCGAGCAGTACTTC

clone size: -
J gene: TRBJ2-1
V gene: TRBV4-3
D gene: TRBD2
CDR3 protein: CASSQASGGAGEQFF
CDR3 DNA: TGCGCCAGCAGCCAAGCTAGCGGGGGGGCCGGTGAGCAGTTCTTC

clone size: -
J gene: TRBJ1-4
V gene: TRBV30
D gene: -
CDR3 protein: CAWNCGEVEKLFF
CDR3 DNA: TGTGCCTGGAATTGCGGGGAGGTTGAAAAACTGTTTTTT

clone size: -
J gene: TRBJ1-1
V gene: TRBV7-6
D gene: -
CDR3 protein: CASSRSPRMNTEAFF
CDR3 DNA: TGTGCCAGCAGCCGAAGTCCTCGTATGAACACTGAAGCTTTCTTT

clone size: many
J gene: TRBJ2-1
V gene: TRBV4-3
D gene: -
CDR3 protein: CASSQEQGPYNEQFF
CDR3 DNA: TGCGCCAGCAGCCAAGAGCAGGGCCCCTACAATGAGCAGTTCTTC

clone size: few
J gene: TRBJ1-2
V gene: TRBV6-6
D gene: -
CDR3 protein: CASSSQEEYGYTF
CDR3 DNA: TGTGCCAGCAGTTCCCAGGAGGAGTATGGCTACACCTTC

clone size: -
J gene: TRBJ2-3
V gene: TRBV4-3
D gene: TRBD2
CDR3 protein: CASSQDGSGAGATGTQYF
CDR3 DNA: TGCGCCAGCAGCCAAGATGGTAGCGGGGCAGGGGCTACGGGTACGCAGTATTTT

clone size: few
J gene: TRBJ2-1
V gene: TRBV11-2
D gene: TRBD2
CDR3 protein: CASSPRLAGGWDEQFF
CDR3 DNA: TGTGCCAGCAGCCCCCGACTAGCGGGGGGGTGGGACGAGCAGTTCTTC

clone size: -
J gene: TRBJ1-5
V gene: TRBV19
D gene: TRBD1
CDR3 protein: CASTSGQGGYQPQHF
CDR3 DNA: TGTGCCAGTACCTCAGGACAGGGAGGATACCAGCCCCAGCATTTT

clone size: -
J gene: TRBJ2-1
V gene: TRBV4-3
D gene: -
CDR3 protein: CASSQAEEQFF
CDR3 DNA: TGCGCCAGCAGCCAAGCGGAGGAGCAGTTCTTC

clone size: few
J gene: TRBJ2-5
V gene: TRBV1
D gene: -
CDR3 protein: CTSSQDLATTHETQYF
CDR3 DNA: TGCACCAGCAGCCAAGATTTAGCCACCACGCACGAGACCCAGTACTTC

clone size: few
J gene: TRBJ2-2
V gene: TRBV4-3
D gene: -
CDR3 protein: CASSQQTGYPGELFF
CDR3 DNA: TGCGCCAGCAGCCAACAAACAGGGTATCCCGGGGAGCTGTTTTTT

clone size: few
J gene: TRBJ2-1
V gene: TRBV5-4
D gene: -
CDR3 protein: CASSNTDGRSYNEQFF
CDR3 DNA: TGTGCCAGCAGCAATACGGACGGCCGCTCCTACAATGAGCAGTTCTTC

clone size: -
J gene: TRBJ1-1
V gene: TRBV19
D gene: -
CDR3 protein: CASSIGGASNTEAFF
CDR3 DNA: TGTGCCAGTAGTATAGGCGGGGCTTCGAACACTGAAGCTTTCTTT

clone size: few
J gene: TRBJ2-7
V gene: TRBV27
D gene: TRBD1
CDR3 protein: CASSFRMDRGHEQYF
CDR3 DNA: TGTGCCAGCAGTTTCCGCATGGACAGGGGGCACGAGCAGTACTTC

clone size: -
J gene: TRBJ1-5
V gene: TRBV2
D gene: -
CDR3 protein: CAIQRDSNQPQHF
CDR3 DNA: TGTGCCATCCAGCGGGATAGCAATCAGCCCCAGCATTTT

clone size: -
J gene: TRBJ2-2
V gene: TRBV9
D gene: -
CDR3 protein: CASSETTNTGELFF
CDR3 DNA: TGTGCCAGCAGCGAGACAACGAACACCGGGGAGCTGTTTTTT

clone size: few
J gene: TRBJ2-1
V gene: TRBV10-1
D gene: TRBD2
CDR3 protein: CASSESRAGGNEQFF
CDR3 DNA: TGCGCCAGCAGTGAGTCTCGTGCGGGGGGCAATGAGCAGTTCTTC

clone size: few
J gene: TRBJ2-1
V gene: TRBV10-2
D gene: -
CDR3 protein: CASSEGFEQFF
CDR3 DNA: TGCGCCAGCAGTGAAGGGTTTGAGCAGTTCTTC

clone size: -
J gene: TRBJ1-4
V gene: TRBV2
D gene: -
CDR3 protein: CASRLTATATNEKLFF
CDR3 DNA: TGTGCCAGCAGACTGACCGCCACAGCAACTAATGAAAAACTGTTTTTT

clone size: -
J gene: TRBJ1-5
V gene: TRBV19
D gene: -
CDR3 protein: CASSMGQRQPQHF
CDR3 DNA: TGTGCCAGTAGTATGGGTCAGAGGCAGCCCCAGCATTTT

clone size: few
J gene: TRBJ1-2
V gene: TRBV5-1
D gene: -
CDR3 protein: CASSLEGRGGDGYTF
CDR3 DNA: TGCGCCAGCAGCTTGGAGGGCAGGGGCGGAGATGGCTACACCTTC

clone size: -
J gene: TRBJ2-2
V gene: TRBV14
D gene: -
CDR3 protein: CASSRLQGNTGELFF
CDR3 DNA: TGTGCCAGCAGCCGTTTGCAGGGGAACACCGGGGAGCTGTTTTTT

clone size: few
J gene: TRBJ2-5
V gene: TRBV5-1
D gene: -
CDR3 protein: CASSFGTGQETQYF
CDR3 DNA: TGCGCCAGCAGCTTCGGAACAGGGCAAGAGACCCAGTACTTC

clone size: few
J gene: TRBJ2-5
V gene: TRBV28
D gene: -
CDR3 protein: CASSPIRGEGPETQYF
CDR3 DNA: TGTGCCAGCAGTCCCATTAGGGGGGAAGGCCCCGAGACCCAGTACTTC

clone size: -
J gene: TRBJ1-5
V gene: TRBV2
D gene: -
CDR3 protein: CASSDFFLYNQPQHF
CDR3 DNA: TGTGCCAGCAGTGATTTCTTCCTTTACAATCAGCCCCAGCATTTT

clone size: -
J gene: TRBJ1-6
V gene: TRBV9
D gene: -
CDR3 protein: CASSGRQADSPLHF
CDR3 DNA: TGTGCCAGCAGCGGTCGACAGGCGGATTCACCCCTCCACTTT